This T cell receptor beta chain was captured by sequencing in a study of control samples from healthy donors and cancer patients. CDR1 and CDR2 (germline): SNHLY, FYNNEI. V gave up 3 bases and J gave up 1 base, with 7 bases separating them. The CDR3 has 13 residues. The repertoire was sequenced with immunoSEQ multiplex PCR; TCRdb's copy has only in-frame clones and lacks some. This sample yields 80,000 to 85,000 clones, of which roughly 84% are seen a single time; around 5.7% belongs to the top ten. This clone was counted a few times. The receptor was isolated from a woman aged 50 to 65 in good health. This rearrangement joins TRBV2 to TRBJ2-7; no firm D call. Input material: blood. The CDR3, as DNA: TGTGCCAGCAGTGATTTTGGGTCCTACGAGCAGTACTTC. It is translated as CASSDFGSYEQYF.